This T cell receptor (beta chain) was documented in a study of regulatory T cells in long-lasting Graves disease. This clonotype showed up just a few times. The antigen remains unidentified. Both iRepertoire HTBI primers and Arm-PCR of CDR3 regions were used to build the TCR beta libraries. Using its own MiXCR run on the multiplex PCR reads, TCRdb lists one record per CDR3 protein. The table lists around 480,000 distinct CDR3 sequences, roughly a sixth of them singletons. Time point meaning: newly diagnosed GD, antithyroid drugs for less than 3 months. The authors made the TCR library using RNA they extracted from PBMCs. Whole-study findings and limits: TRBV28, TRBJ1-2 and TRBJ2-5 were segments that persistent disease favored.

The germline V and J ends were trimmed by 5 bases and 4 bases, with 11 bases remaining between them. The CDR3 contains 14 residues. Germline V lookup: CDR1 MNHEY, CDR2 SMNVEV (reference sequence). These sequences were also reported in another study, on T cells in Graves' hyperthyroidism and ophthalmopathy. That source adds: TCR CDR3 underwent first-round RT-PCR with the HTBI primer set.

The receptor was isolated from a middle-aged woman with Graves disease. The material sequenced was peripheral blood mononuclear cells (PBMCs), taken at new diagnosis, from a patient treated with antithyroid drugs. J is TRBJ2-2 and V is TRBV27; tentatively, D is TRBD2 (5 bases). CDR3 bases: TGTGCCAGCAGTCCAACGAGGGTCACCGGGGAGCTGTTTTTT. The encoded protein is CASSPTRVTGELFF.